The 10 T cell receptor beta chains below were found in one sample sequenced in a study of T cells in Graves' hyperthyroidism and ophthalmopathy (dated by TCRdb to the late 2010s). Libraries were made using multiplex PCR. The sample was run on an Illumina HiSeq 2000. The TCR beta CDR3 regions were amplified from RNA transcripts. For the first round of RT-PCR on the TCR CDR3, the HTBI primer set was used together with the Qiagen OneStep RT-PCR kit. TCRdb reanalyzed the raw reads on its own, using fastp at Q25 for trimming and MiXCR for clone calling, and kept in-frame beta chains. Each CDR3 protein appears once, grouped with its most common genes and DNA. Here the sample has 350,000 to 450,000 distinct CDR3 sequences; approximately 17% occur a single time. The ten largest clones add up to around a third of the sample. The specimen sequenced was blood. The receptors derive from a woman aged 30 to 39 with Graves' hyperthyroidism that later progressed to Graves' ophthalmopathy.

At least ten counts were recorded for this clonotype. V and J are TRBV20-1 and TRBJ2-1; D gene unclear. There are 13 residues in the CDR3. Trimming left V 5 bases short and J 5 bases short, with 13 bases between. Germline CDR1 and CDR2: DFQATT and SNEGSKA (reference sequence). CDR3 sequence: CSAPGLGNNEQFF. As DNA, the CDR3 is TGCAGTGCTCCGGGTTTGGGCAACAATGAGCAGTTCTTC.

The CDR3 DNA is TGTGCCAGCAGCTTAGCGGGGTGGGGCGGCACTGAAGCTTTCTTT. Its protein is CASSLAGWGGTEAFF. This chain links TRBV11-2 with TRBJ1-1; D possibly corresponds to TRBD1 (5 bases). This CDR3 has 15 residues. CDR1 and CDR2 from the germline V gene are SGHAT and FQNNGV. Trimming cost V 1 base and J 4 bases, with 13 bases left between them.

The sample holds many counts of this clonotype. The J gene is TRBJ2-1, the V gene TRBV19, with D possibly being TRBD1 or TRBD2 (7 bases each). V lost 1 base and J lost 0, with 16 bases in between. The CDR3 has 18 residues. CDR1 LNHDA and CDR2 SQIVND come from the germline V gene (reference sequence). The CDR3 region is CASSIGGSGDSSYNEQFF. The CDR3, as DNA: TGTGCCAGTAGTATAGGGGGGAGCGGGGACAGCTCCTACAATGAGCAGTTCTTC.

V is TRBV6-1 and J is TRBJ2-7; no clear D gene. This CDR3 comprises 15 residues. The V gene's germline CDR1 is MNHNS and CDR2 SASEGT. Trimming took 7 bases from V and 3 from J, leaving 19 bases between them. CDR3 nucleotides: TGTGCCAGCACCGGACCGAAAGGGTCCGGCTACGAGCAGTACTTC. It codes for CASTGPKGSGYEQYF.

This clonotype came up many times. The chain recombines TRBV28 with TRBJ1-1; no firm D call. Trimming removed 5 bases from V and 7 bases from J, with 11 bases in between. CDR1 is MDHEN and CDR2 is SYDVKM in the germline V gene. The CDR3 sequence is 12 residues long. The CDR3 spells CASSLNKIEAFF. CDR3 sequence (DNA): TGTGCCAGCAGTCTAAACAAGATTGAAGCTTTCTTT.

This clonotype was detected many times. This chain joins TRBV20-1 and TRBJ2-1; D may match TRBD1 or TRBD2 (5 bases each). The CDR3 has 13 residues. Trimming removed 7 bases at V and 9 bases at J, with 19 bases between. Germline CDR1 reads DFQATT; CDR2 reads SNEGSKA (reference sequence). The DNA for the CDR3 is TGCAGTGTCCCAAAGGGGAGTTACGGTGAGCAGTTCTTC. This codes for CSVPKGSYGEQFF.

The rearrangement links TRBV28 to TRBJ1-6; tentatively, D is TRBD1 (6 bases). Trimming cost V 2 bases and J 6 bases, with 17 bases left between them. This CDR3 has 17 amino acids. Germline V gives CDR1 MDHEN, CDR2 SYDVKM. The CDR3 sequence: CASSLGRTEISNSPLHF. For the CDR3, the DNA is TGTGCCAGCAGTTTAGGCCGGACAGAAATTTCTAATTCACCCCTCCACTTT.

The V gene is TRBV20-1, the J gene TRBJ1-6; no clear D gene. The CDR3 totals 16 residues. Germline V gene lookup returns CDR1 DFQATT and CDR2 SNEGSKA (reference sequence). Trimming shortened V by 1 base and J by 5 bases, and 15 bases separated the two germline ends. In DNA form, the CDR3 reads TGCAGTGCTAGAGCGTCTCACCGTGGGAATAATTCACCCCTCCACTTT. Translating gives CSARASHRGNNSPLHF.

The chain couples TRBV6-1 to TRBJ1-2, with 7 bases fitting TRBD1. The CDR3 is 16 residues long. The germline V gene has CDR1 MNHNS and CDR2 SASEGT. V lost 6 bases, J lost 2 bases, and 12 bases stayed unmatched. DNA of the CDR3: TGTGCCAGCAGCTTGTCGACAGGGCTCGCAAACTATGGCTACACCTTC. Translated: CASSLSTGLANYGYTF.

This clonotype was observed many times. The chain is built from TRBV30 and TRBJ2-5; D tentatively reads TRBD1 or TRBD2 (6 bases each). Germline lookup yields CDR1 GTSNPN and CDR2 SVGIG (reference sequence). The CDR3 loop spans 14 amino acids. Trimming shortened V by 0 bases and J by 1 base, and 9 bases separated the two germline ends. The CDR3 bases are TGTGCCTGGAGTGTTTGGGGGGCCCAAGAGACCCAGTACTTC. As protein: CAWSVWGAQETQYF.